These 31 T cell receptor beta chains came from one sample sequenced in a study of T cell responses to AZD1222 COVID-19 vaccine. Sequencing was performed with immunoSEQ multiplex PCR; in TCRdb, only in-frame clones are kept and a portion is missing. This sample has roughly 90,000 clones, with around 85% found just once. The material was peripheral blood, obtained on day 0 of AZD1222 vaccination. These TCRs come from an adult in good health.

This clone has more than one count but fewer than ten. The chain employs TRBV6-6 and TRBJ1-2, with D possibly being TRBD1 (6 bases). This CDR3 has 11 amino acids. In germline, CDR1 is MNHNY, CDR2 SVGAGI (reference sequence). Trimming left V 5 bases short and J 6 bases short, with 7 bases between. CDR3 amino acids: CASSPGDGYTF. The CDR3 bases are TGTGCCAGCAGTCCAGGGGATGGCTACACCTTC.

In nucleotides, the CDR3 is TGTGCCTGGAGTGCACACAGGGGGGGAGGGCCCCAGCATTTT. As protein: CAWSAHRGGGPQHF. This chain connects TRBV30 to TRBJ1-5; TRBD1 aligns across 8 bases. Germline assignment: CDR1 GTSNPN and CDR2 SVGIG (reference sequence). The CDR3 sequence is 14 residues long. V shed 1 base and J 9 bases; nucleotides not matched to a gene: 8.

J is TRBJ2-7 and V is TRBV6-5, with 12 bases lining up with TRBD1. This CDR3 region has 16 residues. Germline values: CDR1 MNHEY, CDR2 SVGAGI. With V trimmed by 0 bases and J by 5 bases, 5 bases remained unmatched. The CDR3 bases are TGTGCCAGCAGTTACTCGGCCGGGACAGGGGGCAACGAGCAGTACTTC. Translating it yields CASSYSAGTGGNEQYF.

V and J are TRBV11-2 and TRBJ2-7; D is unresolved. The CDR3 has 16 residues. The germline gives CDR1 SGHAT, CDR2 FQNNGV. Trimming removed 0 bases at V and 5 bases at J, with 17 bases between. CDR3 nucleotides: TGTGCCAGCAGCTTAGATGTCCGACCATCTTACCACGAGCAGTACTTC. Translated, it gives CASSLDVRPSYHEQYF.

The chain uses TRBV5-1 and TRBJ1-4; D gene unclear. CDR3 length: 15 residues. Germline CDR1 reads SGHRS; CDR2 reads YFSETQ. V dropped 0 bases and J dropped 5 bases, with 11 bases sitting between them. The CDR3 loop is CASSLGGLANEKLFF. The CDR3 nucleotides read TGCGCCAGCAGCTTGGGCGGGCTAGCCAATGAAAAACTGTTTTTT.

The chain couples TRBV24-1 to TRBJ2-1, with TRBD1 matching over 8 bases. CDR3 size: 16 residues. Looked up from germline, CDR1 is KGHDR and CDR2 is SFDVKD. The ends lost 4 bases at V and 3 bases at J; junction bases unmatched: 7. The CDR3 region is CATSEDRALRYNEQFF. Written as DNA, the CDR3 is TGTGCCACCAGTGAGGACAGGGCGCTACGCTACAATGAGCAGTTCTTC.

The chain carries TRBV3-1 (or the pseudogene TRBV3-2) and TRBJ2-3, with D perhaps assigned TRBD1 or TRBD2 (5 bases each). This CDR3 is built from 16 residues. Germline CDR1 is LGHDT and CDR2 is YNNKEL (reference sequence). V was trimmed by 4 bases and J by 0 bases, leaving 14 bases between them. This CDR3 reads CASSLHRTASTDTQYF. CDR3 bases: TGTGCCAGCAGCCTACACAGGACTGCTAGCACAGATACGCAGTATTTT.

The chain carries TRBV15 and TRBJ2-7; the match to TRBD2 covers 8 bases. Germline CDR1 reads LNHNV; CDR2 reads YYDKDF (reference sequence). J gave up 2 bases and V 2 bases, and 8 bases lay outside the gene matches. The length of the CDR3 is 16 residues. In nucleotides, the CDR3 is TGTGCCACCAGCAGATTGGAAGGAGCGGGGGCCTACGAGCAGTACTTC. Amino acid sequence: CATSRLEGAGAYEQYF. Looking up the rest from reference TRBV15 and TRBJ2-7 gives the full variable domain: DAMVIQNPRYQVTQFGKPVTLSCSQTLNHNVMYWYQQKSSQAPKLLFHYYDKDFNNEADTPDNFQSRRPNTSFCFLDIRSPGLGDTAMYLCATSRLEGAGAYEQYFGPGTRLTVT.

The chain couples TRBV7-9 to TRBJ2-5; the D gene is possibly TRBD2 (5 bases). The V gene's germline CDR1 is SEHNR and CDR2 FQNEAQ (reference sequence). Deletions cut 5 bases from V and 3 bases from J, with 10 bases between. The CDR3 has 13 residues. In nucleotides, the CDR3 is TGTGCCAGCAGCCCGGGGAGAAAAGAGACCCAGTACTTC. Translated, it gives CASSPGRKETQYF.

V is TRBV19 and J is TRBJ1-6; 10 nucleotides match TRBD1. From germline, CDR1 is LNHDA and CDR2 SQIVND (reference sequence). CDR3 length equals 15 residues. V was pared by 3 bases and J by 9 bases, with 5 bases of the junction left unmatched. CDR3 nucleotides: TGTGCCAGTAGTATTGCCGGGACAGGGGTTTCACCCCTCCACTTT. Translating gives CASSIAGTGVSPLHF.

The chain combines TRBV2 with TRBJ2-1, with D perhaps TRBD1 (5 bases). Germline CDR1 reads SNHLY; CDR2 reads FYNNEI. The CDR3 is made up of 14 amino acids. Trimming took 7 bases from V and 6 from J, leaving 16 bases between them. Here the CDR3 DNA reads TGTGCCAGCACCGCGGACACGCCGGTCAATGAGCAGTTCTTC. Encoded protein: CASTADTPVNEQFF.

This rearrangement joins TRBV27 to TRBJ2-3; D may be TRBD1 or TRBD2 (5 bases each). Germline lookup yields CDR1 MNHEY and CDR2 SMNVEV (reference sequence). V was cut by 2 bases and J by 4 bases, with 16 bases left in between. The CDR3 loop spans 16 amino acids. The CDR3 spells CASSLGGGVSSDTQYF. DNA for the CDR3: TGTGCCAGCAGTTTAGGTGGGGGAGTTAGCTCAGATACGCAGTATTTT.

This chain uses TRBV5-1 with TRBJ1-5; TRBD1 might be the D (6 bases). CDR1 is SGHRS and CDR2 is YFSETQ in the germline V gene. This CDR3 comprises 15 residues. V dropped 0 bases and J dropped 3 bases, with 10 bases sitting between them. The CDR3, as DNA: TGCGCCAGCAGCTTGGCGGGGGCTGACAATCAGCCCCAGCATTTT. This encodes CASSLAGADNQPQHF.

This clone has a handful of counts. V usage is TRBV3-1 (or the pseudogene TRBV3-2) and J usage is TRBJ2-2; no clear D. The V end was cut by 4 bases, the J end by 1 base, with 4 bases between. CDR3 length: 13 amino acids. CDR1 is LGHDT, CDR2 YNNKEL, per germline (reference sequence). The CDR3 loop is CASSRGNTGELFF. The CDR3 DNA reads TGTGCCAGCAGCCGGGGGAACACCGGGGAGCTGTTTTTT.

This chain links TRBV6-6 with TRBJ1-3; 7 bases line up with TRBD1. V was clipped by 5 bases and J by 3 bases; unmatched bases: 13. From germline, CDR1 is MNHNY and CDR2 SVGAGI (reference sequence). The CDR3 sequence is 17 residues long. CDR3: CASSPPTGLGIGNTIYF. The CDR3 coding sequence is TGTGCCAGCAGTCCGCCGACAGGGCTAGGCATTGGAAACACCATATATTTT.

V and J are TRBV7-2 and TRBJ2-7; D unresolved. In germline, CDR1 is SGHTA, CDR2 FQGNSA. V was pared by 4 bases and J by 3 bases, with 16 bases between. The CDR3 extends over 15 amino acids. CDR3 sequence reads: CASSSVPLSYYEQYF. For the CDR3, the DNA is TGTGCCAGCAGCTCTGTCCCGCTCTCATACTACGAGCAGTACTTC.

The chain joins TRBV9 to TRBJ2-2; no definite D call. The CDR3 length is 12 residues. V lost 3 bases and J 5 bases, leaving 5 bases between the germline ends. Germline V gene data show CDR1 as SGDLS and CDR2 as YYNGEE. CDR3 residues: CASSAATGELFF. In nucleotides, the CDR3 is TGTGCCAGCAGCGCCGCTACCGGGGAGCTGTTTTTT.

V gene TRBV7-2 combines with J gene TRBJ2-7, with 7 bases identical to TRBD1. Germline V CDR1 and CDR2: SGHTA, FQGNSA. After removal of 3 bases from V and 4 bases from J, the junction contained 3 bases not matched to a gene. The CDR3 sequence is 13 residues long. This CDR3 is CASSFDRVYEQYF. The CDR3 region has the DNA TGTGCCAGCAGCTTCGACAGGGTGTACGAGCAGTACTTC.

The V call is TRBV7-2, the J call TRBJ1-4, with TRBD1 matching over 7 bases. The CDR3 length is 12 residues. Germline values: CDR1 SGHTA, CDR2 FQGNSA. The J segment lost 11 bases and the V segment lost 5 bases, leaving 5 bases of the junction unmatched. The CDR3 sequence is CASSPTQGKLFF. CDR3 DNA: TGTGCCAGCAGCCCTACACAGGGGAAACTGTTTTTT.

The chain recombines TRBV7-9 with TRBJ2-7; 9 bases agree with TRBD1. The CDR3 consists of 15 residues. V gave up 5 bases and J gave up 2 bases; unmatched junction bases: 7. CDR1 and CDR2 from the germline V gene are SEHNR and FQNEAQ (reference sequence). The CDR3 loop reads CASSRDRDNPYEQYF. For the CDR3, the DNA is TGTGCCAGCAGCCGGGACAGGGACAACCCCTACGAGCAGTACTTC. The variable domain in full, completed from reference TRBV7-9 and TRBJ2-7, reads DTGVSQNPRHKITKRGQNVTFRCDPISEHNRLYWYRQTLGQGPEFLTYFQNEAQLEKSRLLSDRFSAERPKGSFSTLEIQRTEQGDSAMYLCASSRDRDNPYEQYFGPGTRLTVT.

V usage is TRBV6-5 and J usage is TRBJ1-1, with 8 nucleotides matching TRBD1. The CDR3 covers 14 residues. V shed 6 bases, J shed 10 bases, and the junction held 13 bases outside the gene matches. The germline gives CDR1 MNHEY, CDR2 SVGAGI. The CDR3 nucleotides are TGTGCCAGCAGATATGGGGCAGGGGGCTCGGTAGCTTTCTTT. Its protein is CASRYGAGGSVAFF.

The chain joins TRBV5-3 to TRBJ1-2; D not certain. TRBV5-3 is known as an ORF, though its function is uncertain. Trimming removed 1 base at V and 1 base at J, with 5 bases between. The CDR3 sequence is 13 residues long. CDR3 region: CARSLIGNYGYTF. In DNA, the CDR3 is TGTGCCAGAAGCTTGATTGGTAACTATGGCTACACCTTC.

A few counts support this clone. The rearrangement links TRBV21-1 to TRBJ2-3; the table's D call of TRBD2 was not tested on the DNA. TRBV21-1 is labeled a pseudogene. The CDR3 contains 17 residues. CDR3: CASSTRRDGDNEDTQYF. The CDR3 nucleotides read TGTGCCAGCAGCACTAGGCGGGACGGGGATAATGAGGATACGCAGTATTTT.

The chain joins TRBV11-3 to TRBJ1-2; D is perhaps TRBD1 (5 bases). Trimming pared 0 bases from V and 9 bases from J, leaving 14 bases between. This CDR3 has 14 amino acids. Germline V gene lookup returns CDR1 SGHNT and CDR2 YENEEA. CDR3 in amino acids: CASSLDWGERSYTF. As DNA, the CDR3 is TGTGCCAGCAGCTTAGATTGGGGGGAGAGGAGCTACACCTTC.

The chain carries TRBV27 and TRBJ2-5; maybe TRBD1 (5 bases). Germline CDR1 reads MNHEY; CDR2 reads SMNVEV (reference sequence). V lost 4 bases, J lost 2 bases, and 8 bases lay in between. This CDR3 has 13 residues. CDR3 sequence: CASSWGSQETQYF. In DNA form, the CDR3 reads TGTGCCAGCAGTTGGGGCAGTCAAGAGACCCAGTACTTC.

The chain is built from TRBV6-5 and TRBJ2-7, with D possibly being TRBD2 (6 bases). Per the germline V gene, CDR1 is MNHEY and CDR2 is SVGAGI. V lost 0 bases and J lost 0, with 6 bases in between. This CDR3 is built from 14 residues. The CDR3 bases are TGTGCCAGCAGTTACTCGACTAGCTCCTACGAGCAGTACTTC. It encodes CASSYSTSSYEQYF.

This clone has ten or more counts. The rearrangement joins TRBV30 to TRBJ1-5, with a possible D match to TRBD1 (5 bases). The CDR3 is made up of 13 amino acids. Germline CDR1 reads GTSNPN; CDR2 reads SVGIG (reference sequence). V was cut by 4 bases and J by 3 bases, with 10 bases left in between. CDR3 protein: CAWTLDTNQPQHF. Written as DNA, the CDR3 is TGTGCCTGGACCTTGGACACCAATCAGCCCCAGCATTTT.

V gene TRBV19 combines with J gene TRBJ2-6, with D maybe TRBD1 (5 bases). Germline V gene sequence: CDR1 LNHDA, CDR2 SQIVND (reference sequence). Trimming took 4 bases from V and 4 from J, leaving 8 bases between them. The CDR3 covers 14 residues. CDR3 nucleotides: TGTGCCAGTAGTAAGGGGTCCGGGGCCAACGTCCTGACTTTC. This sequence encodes CASSKGSGANVLTF.

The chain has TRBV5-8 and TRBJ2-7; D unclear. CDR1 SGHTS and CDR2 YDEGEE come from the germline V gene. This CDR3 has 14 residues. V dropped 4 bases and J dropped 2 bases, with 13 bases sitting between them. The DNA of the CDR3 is TGTGCCAGCAGCATTAAGTTGCCCCCCTACGAGCAGTACTTC. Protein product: CASSIKLPPYEQYF.

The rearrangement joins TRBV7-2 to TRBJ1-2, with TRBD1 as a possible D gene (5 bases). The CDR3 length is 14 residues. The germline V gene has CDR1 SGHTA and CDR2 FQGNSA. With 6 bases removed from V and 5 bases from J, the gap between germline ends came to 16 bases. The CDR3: CASRRGTETYGYTF. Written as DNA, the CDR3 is TGTGCCAGCAGGCGAGGGACGGAAACTTATGGCTACACCTTC.

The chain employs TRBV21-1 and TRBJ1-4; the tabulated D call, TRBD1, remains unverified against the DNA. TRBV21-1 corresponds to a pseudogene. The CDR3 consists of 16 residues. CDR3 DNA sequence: TGTGCCAGCAGCAAAGGGGACAGGTCGACTAATGAAAAACTGTTTTTT. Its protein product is CASSKGDRSTNEKLFF.